This T cell receptor (beta chain) stems from a study of cytomegalovirus exposure and HLA in healthy donors. Study-wide findings and caveats: Some public TCRs appeared in many individuals, while most sequences were rare.

Notes on this clone: Antigen specificity is unknown.

CDR1 and CDR2 from the germline V gene are MNHNS and SASEGT. The CDR3 is 16 residues long. V trimming: 1 base; J trimming: 7 bases; junction bases outside the gene matches: 9. Sequencing was performed with immunoSEQ multiplex PCR; in TCRdb, only in-frame clones are kept and a portion is missing. The table shows some 86,000 clones, with over 85% occurring only once. This rearrangement joins TRBV6-1 to TRBJ1-4; 7 bases match TRBD1. The source of this sequence is a woman in her twenties or thirties in good health and CMV-seronegative. The sequenced material came from PBMCs. The CDR3 loop reads CASSEVRRGLFEKLFF. The CDR3 DNA is TGTGCCAGCAGTGAAGTAAGGAGGGGGCTATTTGAAAAACTGTTTTTT.